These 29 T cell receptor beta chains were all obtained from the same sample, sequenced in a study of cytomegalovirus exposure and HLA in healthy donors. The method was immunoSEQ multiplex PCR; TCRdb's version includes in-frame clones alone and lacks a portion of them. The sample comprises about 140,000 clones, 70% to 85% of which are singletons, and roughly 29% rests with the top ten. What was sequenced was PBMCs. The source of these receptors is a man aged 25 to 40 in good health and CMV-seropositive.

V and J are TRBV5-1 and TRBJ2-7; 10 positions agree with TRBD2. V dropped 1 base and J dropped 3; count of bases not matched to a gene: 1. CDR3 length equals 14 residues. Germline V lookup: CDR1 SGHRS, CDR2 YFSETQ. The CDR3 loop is CASSLSSGGYEQYF. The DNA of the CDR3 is TGCGCCAGCAGCTTGTCTAGCGGGGGCTACGAGCAGTACTTC.

CDR3 nucleotides: TGCGCCTCCAACCCCGGGGGTCGTCAGGAGACCCAGTACTTC. Protein product: CASNPGGRQETQYF. The chain combines TRBV5-1 with TRBJ2-5; D perhaps matches TRBD2 (6 bases). The length of the CDR3 is 14 residues. CDR1 and CDR2 from the germline V gene are SGHRS and YFSETQ. V lost 10 bases and J 5 bases, leaving 21 bases between the germline ends.

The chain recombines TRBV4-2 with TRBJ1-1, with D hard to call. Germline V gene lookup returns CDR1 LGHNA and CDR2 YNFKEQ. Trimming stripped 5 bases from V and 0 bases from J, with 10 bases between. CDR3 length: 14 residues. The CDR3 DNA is TGTGCCAGCAGCAACCGGGTTTTGAACACTGAAGCTTTCTTT. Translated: CASSNRVLNTEAFF.

In DNA form, the CDR3 reads TGTGCCAGCAGTGACAGGGACATGTCACCCCTCCACTTT. Amino acid sequence: CASSDRDMSPLHF. The chain combines TRBV6-1 with TRBJ1-6; a weak D match, TRBD1 (6 bases). The CDR3 has 13 amino acids. With 3 bases removed from V and 10 bases from J, the gap between germline ends came to 10 bases. Germline V gene lookup returns CDR1 MNHNS and CDR2 SASEGT.

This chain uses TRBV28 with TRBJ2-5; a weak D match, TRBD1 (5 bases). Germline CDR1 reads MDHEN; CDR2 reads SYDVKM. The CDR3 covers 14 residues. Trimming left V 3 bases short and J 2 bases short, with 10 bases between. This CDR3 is CASSFFTGQETQYF. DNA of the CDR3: TGTGCCAGCAGTTTTTTCACAGGTCAAGAGACCCAGTACTTC.

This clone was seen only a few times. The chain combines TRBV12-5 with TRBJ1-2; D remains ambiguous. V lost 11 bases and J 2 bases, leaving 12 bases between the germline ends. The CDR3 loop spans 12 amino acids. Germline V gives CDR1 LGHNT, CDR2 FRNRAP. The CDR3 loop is CALDPGNYGYTF. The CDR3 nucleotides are TGTGCTCTCGATCCGGGAAACTATGGCTACACCTTC. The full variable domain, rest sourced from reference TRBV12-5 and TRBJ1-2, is DARVTQTPRHKVTEMGQEVTMRCQPILGHNTVFWYRQTMMQGLELLAYFRNRAPLDDSGMPKDRFSAEMPDATLATLKIQPSEPRDSAVYFCALDPGNYGYTFGSGTRLTVV.

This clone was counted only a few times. Here the CDR3 reads CASSFGVGNTIYF. Written as DNA, the CDR3 is TGTGCCAGCAGCTTCGGCGTCGGGAACACCATATATTTT. The chain couples TRBV11-3 to TRBJ1-3; the D is unclear. The CDR3 is 13 amino acids. Germline lookup yields CDR1 SGHNT and CDR2 YENEEA. V was shortened by 3 bases and J by 7 bases, with 10 bases between the two germline ends.

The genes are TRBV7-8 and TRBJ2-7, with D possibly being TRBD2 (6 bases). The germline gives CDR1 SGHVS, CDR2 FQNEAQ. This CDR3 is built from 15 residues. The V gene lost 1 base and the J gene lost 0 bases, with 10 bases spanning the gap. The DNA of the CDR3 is TGTGCCAGCAGCTTAGTTTGGGACTCCTCCTACGAGCAGTACTTC. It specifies CASSLVWDSSYEQYF.

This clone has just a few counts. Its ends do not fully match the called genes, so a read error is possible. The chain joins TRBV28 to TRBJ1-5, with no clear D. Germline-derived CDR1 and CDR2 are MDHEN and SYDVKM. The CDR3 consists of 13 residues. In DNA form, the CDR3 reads TGTGCCAGCAGTTTATCGAGGTATCAGACCCAGCATTTT. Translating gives CASSLSRYQTQHF.

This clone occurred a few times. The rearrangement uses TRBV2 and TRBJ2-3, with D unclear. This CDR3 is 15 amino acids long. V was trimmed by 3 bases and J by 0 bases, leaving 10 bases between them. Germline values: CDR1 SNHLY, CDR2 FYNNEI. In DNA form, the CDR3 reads TGTGCCAGCAGTGACGACATCAAGAGCACAGATACGCAGTATTTT. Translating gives CASSDDIKSTDTQYF.

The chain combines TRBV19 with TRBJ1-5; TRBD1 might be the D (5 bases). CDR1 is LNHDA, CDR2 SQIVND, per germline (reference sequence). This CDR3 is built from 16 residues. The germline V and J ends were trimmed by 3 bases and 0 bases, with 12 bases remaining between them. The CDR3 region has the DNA TGTGCCAGTAGTATCCTTGGGGGGTATAGCAATCAGCCCCAGCATTTT. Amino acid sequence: CASSILGGYSNQPQHF.

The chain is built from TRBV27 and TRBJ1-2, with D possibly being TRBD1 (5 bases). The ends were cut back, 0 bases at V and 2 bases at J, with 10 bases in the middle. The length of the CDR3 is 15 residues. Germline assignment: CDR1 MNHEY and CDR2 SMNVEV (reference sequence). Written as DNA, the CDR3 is TGTGCCAGCAGTTTATCAGGTGGGGGGAACTATGGCTACACCTTC. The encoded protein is CASSLSGGGNYGYTF.

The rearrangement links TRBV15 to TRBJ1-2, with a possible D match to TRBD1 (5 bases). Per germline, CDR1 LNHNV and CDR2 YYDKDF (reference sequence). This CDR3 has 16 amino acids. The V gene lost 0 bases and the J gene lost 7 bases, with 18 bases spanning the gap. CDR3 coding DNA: TGTGCCACCAGCAGAGATTTAGCTCAGGGATCGGGTGGCTACACCTTC. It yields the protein CATSRDLAQGSGGYTF. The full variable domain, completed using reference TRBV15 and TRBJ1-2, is DAMVIQNPRYQVTQFGKPVTLSCSQTLNHNVMYWYQQKSSQAPKLLFHYYDKDFNNEADTPDNFQSRRPNTSFCFLDIRSPGLGDTAMYLCATSRDLAQGSGGYTFGSGTRLTVV.

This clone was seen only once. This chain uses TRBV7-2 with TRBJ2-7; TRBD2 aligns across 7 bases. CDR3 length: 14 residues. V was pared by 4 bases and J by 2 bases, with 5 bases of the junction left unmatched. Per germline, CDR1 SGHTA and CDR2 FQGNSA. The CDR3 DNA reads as TGTGCCAGCAGCTCGCTAGCGGTTCCCTACGAGCAGTACTTC. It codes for CASSSLAVPYEQYF.

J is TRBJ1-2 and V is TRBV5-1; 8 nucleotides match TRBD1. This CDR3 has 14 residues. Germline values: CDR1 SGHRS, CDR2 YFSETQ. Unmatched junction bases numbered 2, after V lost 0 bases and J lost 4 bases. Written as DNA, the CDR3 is TGCGCCAGCAGCTTGGGACAGGGGTCCTATGGCTACACCTTC. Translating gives CASSLGQGSYGYTF.

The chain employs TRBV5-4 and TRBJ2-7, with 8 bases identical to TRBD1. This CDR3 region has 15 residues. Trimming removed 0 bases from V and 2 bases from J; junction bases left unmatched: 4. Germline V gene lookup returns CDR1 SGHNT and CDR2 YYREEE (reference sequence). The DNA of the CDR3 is TGTGCCAGCAGCTTGGGCAGGGGGCCCCCCTACGAGCAGTACTTC. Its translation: CASSLGRGPPYEQYF.

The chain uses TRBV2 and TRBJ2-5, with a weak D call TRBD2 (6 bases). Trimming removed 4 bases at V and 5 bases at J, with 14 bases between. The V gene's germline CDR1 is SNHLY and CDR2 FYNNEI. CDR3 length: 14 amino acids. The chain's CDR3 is CASSARVGGETQYF. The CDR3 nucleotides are TGTGCCAGCAGTGCGCGGGTGGGGGGTGAGACCCAGTACTTC.

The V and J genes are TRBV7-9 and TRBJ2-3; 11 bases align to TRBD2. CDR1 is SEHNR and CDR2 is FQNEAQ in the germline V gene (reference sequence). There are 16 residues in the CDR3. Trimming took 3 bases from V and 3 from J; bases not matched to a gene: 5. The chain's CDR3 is CASSLPTSGSTDTQYF. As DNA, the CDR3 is TGTGCCAGCAGCTTGCCTACTAGCGGGAGTACAGATACGCAGTATTTT.

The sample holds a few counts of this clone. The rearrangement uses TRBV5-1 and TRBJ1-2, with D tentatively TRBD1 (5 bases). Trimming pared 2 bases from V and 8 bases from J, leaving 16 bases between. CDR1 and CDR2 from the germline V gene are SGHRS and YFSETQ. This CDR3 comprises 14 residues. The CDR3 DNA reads TGCGCCAGCAGCTTACTAGCTGGGACGGACGGCTACACCTTC. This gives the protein CASSLLAGTDGYTF. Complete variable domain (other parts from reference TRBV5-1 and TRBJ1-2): KAGVTQTPRYLIKTRGQQVTLSCSPISGHRSVSWYQQTPGQGLQFLFEYFSETQRNKGNFPGRFSGRQFSNSRSEMNVSTLELGDSALYLCASSLLAGTDGYTFGSGTRLTVV.

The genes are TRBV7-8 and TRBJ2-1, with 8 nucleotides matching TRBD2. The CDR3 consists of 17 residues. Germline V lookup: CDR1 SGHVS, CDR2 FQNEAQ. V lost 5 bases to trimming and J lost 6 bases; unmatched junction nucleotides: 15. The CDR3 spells CASSLWALAGWGNEQFF. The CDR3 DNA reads TGTGCCAGCAGCCTTTGGGCCTTAGCGGGATGGGGCAATGAGCAGTTCTTC.

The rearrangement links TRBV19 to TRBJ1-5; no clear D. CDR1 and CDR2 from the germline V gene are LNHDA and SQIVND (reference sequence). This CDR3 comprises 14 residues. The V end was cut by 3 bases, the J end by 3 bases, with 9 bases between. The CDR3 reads CASSIDTNNQPQHF. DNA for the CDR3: TGTGCCAGTAGTATCGACACGAACAATCAGCCCCAGCATTTT.

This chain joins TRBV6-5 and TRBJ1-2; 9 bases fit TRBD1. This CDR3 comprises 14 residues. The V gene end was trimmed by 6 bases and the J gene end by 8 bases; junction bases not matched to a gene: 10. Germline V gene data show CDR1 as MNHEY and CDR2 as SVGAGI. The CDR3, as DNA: TGTGCCAGCAGCAGATCGGGACAGGGAAGGGGCTACACCTTC. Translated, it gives CASSRSGQGRGYTF.

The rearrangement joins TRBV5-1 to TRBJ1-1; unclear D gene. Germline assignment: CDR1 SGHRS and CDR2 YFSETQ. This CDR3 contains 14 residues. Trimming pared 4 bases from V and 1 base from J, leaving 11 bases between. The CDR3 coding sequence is TGCGCCAGCAGCATACGTCCAGGGAACACTGAAGCTTTCTTT. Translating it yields CASSIRPGNTEAFF.

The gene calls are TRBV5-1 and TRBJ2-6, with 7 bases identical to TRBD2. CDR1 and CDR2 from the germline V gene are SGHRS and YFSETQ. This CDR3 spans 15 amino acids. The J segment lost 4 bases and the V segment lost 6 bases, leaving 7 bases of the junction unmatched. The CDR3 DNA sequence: TGCGCCAGCACCGTGGGAGGGACCGGGGCCAACGTCCTGACTTTC. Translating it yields CASTVGGTGANVLTF.

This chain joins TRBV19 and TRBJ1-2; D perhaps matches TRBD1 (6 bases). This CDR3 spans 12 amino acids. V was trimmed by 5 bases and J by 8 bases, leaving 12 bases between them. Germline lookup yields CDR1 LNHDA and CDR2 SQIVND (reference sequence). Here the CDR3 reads CASSLTGRGYTF. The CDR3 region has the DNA TGTGCCAGTAGTCTTACAGGGAGAGGCTACACCTTC.

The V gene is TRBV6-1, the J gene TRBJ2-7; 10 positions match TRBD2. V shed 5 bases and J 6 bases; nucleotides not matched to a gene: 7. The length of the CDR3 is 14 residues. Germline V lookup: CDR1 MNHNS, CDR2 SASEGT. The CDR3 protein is CASSLSGGYGEQYF. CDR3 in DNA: TGTGCCAGCAGTCTTAGCGGGGGGTACGGCGAGCAGTACTTC.

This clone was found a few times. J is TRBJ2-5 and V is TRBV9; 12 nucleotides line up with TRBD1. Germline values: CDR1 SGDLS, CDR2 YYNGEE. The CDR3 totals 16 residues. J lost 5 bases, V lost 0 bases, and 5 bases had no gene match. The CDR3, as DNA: TGTGCCAGCAGCGTAGTCGGGACAGGGGGCAGGGAGACCCAGTACTTC. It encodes CASSVVGTGGRETQYF.

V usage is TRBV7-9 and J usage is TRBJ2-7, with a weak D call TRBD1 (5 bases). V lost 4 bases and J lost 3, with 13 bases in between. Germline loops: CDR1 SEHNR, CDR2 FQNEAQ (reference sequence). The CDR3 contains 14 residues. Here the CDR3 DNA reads TGTGCCAGCAGCTCTCCACAGGAGCTCTACGAGCAGTACTTC. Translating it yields CASSSPQELYEQYF.

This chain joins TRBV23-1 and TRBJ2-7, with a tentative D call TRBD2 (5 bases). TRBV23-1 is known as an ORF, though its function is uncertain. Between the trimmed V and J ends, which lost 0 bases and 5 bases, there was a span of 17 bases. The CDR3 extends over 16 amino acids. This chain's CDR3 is CASSQSARRLGNEQYF. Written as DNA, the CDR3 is TGCGCCAGCAGTCAATCCGCCAGGCGGCTCGGGAACGAGCAGTACTTC.